The TCR beta chain under discussion was sequenced for a study of T cell responses to AZD1222 COVID-19 vaccine. The data were produced by immunoSEQ multiplex PCR, yet TCRdb's version contains in-frame clones alone and is incomplete. The table lists around 190,000 clones, about 91% of them singletons, with roughly 0.49% in the top ten. The sequence was collected from an adult in good health. Sequencing used peripheral blood, obtained on day 0 of AZD1222 vaccination.

CDR3 protein: CASSLPTLVTEAFF. The DNA for the CDR3 is TGTGCCAGCAGTTTACCCACCCTGGTCACTGAAGCTTTCTTT. The chain uses TRBV28 and TRBJ1-1, with D hard to call. Germline CDR1 reads MDHEN; CDR2 reads SYDVKM. Between the trimmed V and J ends, which lost 2 bases and 4 bases, there was a span of 11 bases. This CDR3 contains 14 residues.